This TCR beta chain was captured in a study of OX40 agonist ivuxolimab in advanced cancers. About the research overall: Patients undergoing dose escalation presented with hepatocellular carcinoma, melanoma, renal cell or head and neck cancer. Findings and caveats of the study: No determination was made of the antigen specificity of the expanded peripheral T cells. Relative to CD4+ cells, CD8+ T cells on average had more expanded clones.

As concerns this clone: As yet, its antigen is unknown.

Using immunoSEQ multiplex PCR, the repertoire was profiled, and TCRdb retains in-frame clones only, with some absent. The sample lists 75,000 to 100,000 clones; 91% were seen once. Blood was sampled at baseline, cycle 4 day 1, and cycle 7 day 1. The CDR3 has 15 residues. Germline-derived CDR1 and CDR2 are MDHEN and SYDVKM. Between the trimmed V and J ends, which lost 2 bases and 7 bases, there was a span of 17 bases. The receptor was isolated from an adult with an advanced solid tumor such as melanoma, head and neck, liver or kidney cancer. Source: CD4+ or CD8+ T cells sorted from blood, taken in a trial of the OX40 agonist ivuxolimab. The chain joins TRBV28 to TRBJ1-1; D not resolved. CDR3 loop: CASSLKGRATFEAFF. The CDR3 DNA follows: TGTGCCAGCAGTTTAAAGGGTAGAGCGACCTTTGAAGCTTTCTTT.